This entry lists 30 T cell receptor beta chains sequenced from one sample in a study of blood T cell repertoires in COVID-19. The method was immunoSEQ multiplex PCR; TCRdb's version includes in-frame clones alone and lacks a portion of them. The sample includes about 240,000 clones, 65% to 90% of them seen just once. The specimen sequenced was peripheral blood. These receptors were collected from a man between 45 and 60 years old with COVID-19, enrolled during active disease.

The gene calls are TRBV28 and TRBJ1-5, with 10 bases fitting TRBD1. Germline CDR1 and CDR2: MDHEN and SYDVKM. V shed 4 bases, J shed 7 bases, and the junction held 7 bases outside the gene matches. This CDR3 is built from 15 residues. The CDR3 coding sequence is TGTGCCAGCAGTTCTCCGGGACAGGGGAACCAGCCCCAGCATTTT. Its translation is CASSSPGQGNQPQHF.

The CDR3 coding sequence is TGCGCCAGCAGTCCCGGGACAGGTCTGCGGGCCCTCCACTTT. This codes for CASSPGTGLRALHF. The J gene is TRBJ1-6, the V gene TRBV5-1; 8 bases agree with TRBD1. The germline CDR1 and CDR2 sequences are SGHRS and YFSETQ. The CDR3 runs to 14 residues. Trimming took 5 bases from V and 14 from J; bases not matched to a gene: 12.

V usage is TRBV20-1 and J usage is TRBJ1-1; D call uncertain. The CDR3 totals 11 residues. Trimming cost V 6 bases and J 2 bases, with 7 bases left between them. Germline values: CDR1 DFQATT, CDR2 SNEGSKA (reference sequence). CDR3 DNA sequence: TGCAGTGCGCGGGGAAACACTGAAGCTTTCTTT. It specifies CSARGNTEAFF.

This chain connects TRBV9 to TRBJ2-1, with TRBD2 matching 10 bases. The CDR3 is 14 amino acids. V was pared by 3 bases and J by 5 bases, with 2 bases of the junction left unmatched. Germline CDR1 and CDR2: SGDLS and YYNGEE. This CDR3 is CASSASGGNNEQFF. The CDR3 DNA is TGTGCCAGCAGCGCTAGCGGGGGTAACAATGAGCAGTTCTTC.

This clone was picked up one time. The CDR3 coding sequence is TGTGCCAGCTCACCAGGAAGGGCTAGCGTACAAGAGACCCAGTACTTC. Its translation: CASSPGRASVQETQYF. This chain uses TRBV18 with TRBJ2-5; a weak D match, TRBD2 (6 bases). This CDR3 region has 16 residues. V lost 2 bases and J 2 bases, leaving 15 bases between the germline ends. Germline V gene data show CDR1 as KGHSH and CDR2 as LQKENI.

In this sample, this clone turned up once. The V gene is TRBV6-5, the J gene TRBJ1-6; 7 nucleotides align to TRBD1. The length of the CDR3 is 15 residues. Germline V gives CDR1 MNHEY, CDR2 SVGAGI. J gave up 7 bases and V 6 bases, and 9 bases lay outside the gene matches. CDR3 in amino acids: CASRPNRGGNSPLHF. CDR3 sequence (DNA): TGTGCCAGCAGACCTAACAGGGGAGGCAATTCACCCCTCCACTTT.

The CDR3 spells CASSPTGEKETQYF. DNA of the CDR3: TGCGCCAGCAGCCCGACAGGGGAAAAAGAGACCCAGTACTTC. The chain combines TRBV4-1 with TRBJ2-5; TRBD1 agrees at 8 bases. The length of the CDR3 is 14 residues. After removal of 4 bases from V and 3 bases from J, the junction contained 4 bases not matched to a gene. CDR1 is MGHRA and CDR2 is YSYEKL in the germline V gene.

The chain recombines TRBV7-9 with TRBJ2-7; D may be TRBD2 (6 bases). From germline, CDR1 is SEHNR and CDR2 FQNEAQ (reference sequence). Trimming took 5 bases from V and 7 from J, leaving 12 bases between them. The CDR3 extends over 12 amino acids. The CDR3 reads CASSPRGLEQYF. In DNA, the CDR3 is TGTGCCAGCAGCCCTCGGGGGTTAGAGCAGTACTTC.

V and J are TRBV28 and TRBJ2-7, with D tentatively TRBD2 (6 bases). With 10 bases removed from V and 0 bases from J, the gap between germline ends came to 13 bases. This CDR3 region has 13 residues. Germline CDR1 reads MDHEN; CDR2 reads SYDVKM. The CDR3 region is CATFRGSSYEQYF. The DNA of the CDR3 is TGTGCCACGTTCCGGGGGTCCTCCTACGAGCAGTACTTC.

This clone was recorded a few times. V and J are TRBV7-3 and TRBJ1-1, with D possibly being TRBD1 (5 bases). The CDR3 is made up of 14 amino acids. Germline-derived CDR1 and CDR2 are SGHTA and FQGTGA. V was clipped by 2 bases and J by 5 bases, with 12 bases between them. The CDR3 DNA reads TGTGCCAGCAGCTTATGGGGGGTAGGGACTGAAGCTTTCTTT. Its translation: CASSLWGVGTEAFF.

CDR3 amino acids: CASSVDHSTYEQYF. The CDR3 DNA reads as TGTGCCAGCAGCGTAGATCACAGCACCTACGAGCAGTACTTC. The chain is built from TRBV9 and TRBJ2-7; D remains unclear. The germline V gene has CDR1 SGDLS and CDR2 YYNGEE. The CDR3 is made up of 14 amino acids. The germline V and J ends were trimmed by 0 bases and 2 bases, with 9 bases remaining between them. The variable domain in full, with the rest retrieved from reference TRBV9 and TRBJ2-7, is DSGVTQTPKHLITATGQRVTLRCSPRSGDLSVYWYQQSLDQGLQFLIQYYNGEERAKGNILERFSAQQFPDLHSELNLSSLELGDSALYFCASSVDHSTYEQYFGPGTRLTVT.

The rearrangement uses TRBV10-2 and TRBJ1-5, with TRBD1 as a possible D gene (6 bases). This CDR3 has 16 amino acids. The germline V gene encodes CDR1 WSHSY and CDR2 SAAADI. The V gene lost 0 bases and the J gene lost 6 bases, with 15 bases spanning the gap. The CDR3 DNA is TGCGCCAGCAGTGAGTCAGGGGGGGGCCTGGCTCAGCCCCAGCATTTT. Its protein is CASSESGGGLAQPQHF.

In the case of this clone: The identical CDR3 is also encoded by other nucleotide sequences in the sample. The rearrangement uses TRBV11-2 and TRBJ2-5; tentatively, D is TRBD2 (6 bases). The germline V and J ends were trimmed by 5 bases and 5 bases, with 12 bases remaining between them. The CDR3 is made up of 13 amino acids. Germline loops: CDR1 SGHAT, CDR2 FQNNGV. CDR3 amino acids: CASSLGGRETQYF. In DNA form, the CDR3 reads TGTGCCAGCAGCCTCGGGGGAAGGGAGACCCAGTACTTC.

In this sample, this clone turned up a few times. The chain's CDR3 is CASGPTGQGMMNTEAFF. CDR3 DNA: TGTGCCAGCGGACCGACAGGGCAAGGCATGATGAACACTGAAGCTTTCTTT. The V and J genes are TRBV27 and TRBJ1-1; 7 bases are shared with TRBD1. This CDR3 region has 17 residues. CDR1 is MNHEY and CDR2 is SMNVEV in the germline V gene (reference sequence). Trimming cost V 8 bases and J 0 bases; bases outside gene matches: 15.

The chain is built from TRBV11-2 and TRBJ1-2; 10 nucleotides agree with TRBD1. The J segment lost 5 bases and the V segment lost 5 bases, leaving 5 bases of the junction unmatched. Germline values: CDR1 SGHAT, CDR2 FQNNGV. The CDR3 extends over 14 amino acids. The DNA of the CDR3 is TGTGCCAGCAGCCCACGACAGGGGGCGTATGGCTACACCTTC. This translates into CASSPRQGAYGYTF.

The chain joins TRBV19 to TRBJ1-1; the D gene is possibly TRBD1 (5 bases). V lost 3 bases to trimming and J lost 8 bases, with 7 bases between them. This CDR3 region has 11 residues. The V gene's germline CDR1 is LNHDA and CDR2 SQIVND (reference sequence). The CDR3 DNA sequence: TGTGCCAGTAGTATGGGGGGAGAAGCTTTCTTT. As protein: CASSMGGEAFF.

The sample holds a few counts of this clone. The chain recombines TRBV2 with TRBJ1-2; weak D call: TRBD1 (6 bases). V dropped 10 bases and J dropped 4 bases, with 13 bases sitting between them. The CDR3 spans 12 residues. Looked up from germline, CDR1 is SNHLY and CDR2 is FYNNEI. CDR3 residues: CATQGTIYGYTF. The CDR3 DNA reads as TGTGCCACCCAGGGGACTATCTATGGCTACACCTTC. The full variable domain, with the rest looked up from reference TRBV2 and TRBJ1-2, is EPEVTQTPSHQVTQMGQEVILRCVPISNHLYFYWYRQILGQKVEFLVSFYNNEISEKSEIFDDQFSVERPDGSNFTLKIRSTKLEDSAMYFCATQGTIYGYTFGSGTRLTVV.

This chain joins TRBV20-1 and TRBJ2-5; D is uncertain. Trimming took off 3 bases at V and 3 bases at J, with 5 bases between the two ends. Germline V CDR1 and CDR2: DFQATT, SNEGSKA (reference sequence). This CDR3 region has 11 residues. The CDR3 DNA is TGCAGTGCTAGGTTAGAAGAGACCCAGTACTTC. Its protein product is CSARLEETQYF.

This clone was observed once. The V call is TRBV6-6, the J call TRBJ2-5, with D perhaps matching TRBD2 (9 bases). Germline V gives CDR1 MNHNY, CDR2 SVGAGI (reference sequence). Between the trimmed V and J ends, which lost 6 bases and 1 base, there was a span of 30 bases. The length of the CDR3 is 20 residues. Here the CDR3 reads CASSKLRGQLASGAQETQYF. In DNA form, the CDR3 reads TGTGCCAGCAGCAAACTCAGGGGGCAATTGGCTAGCGGGGCCCAAGAGACCCAGTACTTC.

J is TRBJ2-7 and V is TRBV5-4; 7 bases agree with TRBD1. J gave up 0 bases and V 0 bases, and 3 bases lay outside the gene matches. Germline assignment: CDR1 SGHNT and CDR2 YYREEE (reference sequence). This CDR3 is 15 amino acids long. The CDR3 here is CASSLAGQSSYEQYF. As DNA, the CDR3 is TGTGCCAGCAGCTTGGCGGGACAGAGCTCCTACGAGCAGTACTTC.

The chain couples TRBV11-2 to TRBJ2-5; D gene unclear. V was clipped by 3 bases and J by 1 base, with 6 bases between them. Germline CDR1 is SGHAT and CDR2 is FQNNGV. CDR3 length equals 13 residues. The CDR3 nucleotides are TGTGCCAGCAGCTTGTACAGCCAAGAGACCCAGTACTTC. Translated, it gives CASSLYSQETQYF.

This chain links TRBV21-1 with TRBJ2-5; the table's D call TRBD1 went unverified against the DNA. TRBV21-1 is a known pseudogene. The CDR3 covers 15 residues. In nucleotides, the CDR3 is TGTGCCAGCAGCACCCGGGACAGGGGTTTGGAGACCCAGTACTTC. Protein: CASSTRDRGLETQYF.

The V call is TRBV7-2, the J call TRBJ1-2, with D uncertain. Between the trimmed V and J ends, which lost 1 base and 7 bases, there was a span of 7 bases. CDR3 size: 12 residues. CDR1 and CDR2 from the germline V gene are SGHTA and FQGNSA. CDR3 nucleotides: TGTGCCAGCAGCTTAGATCAGGCTGGCTACACCTTC. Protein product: CASSLDQAGYTF. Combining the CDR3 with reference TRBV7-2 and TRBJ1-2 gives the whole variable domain GAGVSQSPSNKVTEKGKDVELRCDPISGHTALYWYRQSLGQGLEFLIYFQGNSAPDKSGLPSDRFSAERTGGSVSTLTIQRTQQEDSAVYLCASSLDQAGYTFGSGTRLTVV.

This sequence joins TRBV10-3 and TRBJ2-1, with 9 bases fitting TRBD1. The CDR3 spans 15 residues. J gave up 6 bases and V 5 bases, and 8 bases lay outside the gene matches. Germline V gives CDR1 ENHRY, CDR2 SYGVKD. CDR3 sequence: CAISYGTGLANEQFF. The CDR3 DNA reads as TGTGCCATCAGTTATGGGACAGGGCTTGCCAATGAGCAGTTCTTC.

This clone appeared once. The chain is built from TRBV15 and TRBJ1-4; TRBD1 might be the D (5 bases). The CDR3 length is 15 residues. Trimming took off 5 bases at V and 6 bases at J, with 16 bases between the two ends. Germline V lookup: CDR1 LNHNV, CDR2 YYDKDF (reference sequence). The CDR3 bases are TGTGCCACCAGCCCGGGGTCGGGGGTTGATGAAAAACTGTTTTTT. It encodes CATSPGSGVDEKLFF.

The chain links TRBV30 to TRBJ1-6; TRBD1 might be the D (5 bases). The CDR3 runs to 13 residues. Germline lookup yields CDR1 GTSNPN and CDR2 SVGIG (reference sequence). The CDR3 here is CTASAGFNSPLHF. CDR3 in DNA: TGTACCGCCTCGGCAGGGTTTAATTCACCCCTCCACTTT.

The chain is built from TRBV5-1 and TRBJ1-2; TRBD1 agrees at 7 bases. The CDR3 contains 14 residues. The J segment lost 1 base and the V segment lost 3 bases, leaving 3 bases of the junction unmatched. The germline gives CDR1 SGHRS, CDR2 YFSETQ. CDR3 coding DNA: TGCGCCAGCAGCTCCCAGGGGGTTAACTATGGCTACACCTTC. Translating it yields CASSSQGVNYGYTF.

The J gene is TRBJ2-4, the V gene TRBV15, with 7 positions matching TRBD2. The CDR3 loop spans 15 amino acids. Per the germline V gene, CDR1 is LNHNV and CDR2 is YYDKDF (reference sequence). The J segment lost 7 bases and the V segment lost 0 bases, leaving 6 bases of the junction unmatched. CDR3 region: CATSRDRLARNIQYF. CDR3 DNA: TGTGCCACCAGCAGAGATCGACTAGCCAGGAACATTCAGTACTTC.

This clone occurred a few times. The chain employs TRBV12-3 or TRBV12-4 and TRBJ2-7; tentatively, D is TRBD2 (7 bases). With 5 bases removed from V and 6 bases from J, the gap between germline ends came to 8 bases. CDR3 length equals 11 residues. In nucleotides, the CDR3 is TGTGCCAGCAGTCGGGGGGCCGAGCAGTACTTC. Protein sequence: CASSRGAEQYF.

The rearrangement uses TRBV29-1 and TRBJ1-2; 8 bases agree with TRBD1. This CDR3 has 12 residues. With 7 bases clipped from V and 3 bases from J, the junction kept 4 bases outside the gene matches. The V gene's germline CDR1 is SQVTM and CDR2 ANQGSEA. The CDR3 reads CSAQGDYYGYTF. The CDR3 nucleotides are TGCAGCGCACAGGGGGACTACTATGGCTACACCTTC.